What follows are 5 T cell receptor beta chains derived from one specimen sequenced in a study of shared clonotypes between healthy human individuals. Method: immunoSEQ multiplex PCR; TCRdb's copy keeps in-frame clones and lacks some. Among around 1.1 million clones, more than 75% were seen once, and the ten largest hold roughly 0.61%. Sequenced input: memory CD4+ T cells from PBMCs. The subset here: CD45RA-negative fraction. The receptors derive from a man between 18 and 29 years old in good health. Some clones in this sample may be carry-over from other donors' samples.

Of note for this clone: A far larger clone lies a single base away; this is likely a read error. Distinct nucleotide sequences in the sample also encode this CDR3. The chain carries TRBV7-2 and TRBJ2-3; D tentatively fits TRBD1 or TRBD2 (5 bases each). Looked up from germline, CDR1 is SGHTA and CDR2 is FQGNSA. The length of the CDR3 is 13 residues. Trimming shortened V by 1 base and J by 3 bases, and 5 bases separated the two germline ends. CDR3 sequence: CASSLGGTDTQYF. In DNA, the CDR3 is TGTGCCAGCAGCTTAGGGGGGACAGATACGCAGTATTTT.

This clone was seen repeatedly, ten times or more. The chain uses TRBV28 and TRBJ2-2; maybe TRBD2 (5 bases). Germline loops: CDR1 MDHEN, CDR2 SYDVKM. Trimming pared 6 bases from V and 2 bases from J, leaving 10 bases between. This CDR3 spans 14 amino acids. DNA of the CDR3: TGTGCCAGCAGCCCACGGGGAAACACCGGGGAGCTGTTTTTT. Encoded protein: CASSPRGNTGELFF.

This chain joins TRBV6-1 and TRBJ2-4; D is perhaps TRBD1 (8 bases). CDR3 length: 14 residues. In germline, CDR1 is MNHNS, CDR2 SASEGT. V gave up 8 bases and J gave up 5 bases, with 16 bases separating them. Written as DNA, the CDR3 is TGTGCCAGCCTGTTTACAGGGGGGGAAAACATTCAGTACTTC. Protein product: CASLFTGGENIQYF.

The V and J genes are TRBV5-6 and TRBJ2-7, with D perhaps assigned TRBD1 or TRBD2 (5 bases each). Per germline, CDR1 SGHDT and CDR2 YYEEEE. Trimming removed 4 bases from V and 6 bases from J, with 17 bases in between. The CDR3 loop spans 14 amino acids. CDR3 loop: CASSPRDPRPEQYF. CDR3 DNA: TGTGCCAGCAGCCCCCGGGACCCTCGCCCCGAGCAGTACTTC.

V usage is TRBV28 and J usage is TRBJ1-1, with D tentatively TRBD1 (6 bases). V was cut by 6 bases and J by 4 bases, with 12 bases left in between. CDR3 length: 13 residues. The germline CDR1 and CDR2 sequences are MDHEN and SYDVKM. Here the CDR3 reads CASRPGGPTEAFF. DNA for the CDR3: TGTGCCAGCAGACCGGGGGGGCCCACTGAAGCTTTCTTT.